The 26 T cell receptor beta chains reported below all come from one sample, sequenced in a study of shared clonotypes between healthy human individuals. Naive CD8 cells lacked CD45RO and underwent positive selection for CCR7, leaving out terminally differentiated effector memory CD45RA+ cells. TCRdb's copy holds only in-frame clones and misses some; the assay was immunoSEQ multiplex PCR. Found here are some 800,000 clones, 80% to 95% of them singletons; the top ten hold about 24%. The source material was naive CD8+ T cells sorted from blood. The receptors originated from a man aged 25 to 40 in good health.

The CDR3 nucleotides are TGCGCCAGCAGCCAGCAAATGTGGGTGGAGGGGGACACAGATACGCAGTATTTT. It yields the protein CASSQQMWVEGDTDTQYF. V gene TRBV4-1 combines with J gene TRBJ2-3; TRBD1 or TRBD2 may be the D gene (6 bases each). This CDR3 region has 18 residues. V was trimmed by 3 bases and J by 2 bases, leaving 21 bases between them. CDR1 and CDR2 from the germline V gene are MGHRA and YSYEKL.

This rearrangement joins TRBV9 to TRBJ1-4, with D possibly TRBD1 on 6 matching bases. V was pared by 4 bases and J by 8 bases, with 18 bases between. CDR3 length: 15 residues. Germline lookup yields CDR1 SGDLS and CDR2 YYNGEE. The CDR3 sequence: CASSMTGVDSEKLFF. The CDR3, as DNA: TGTGCCAGCAGCATGACCGGGGTGGACAGCGAAAAACTGTTTTTT.

This chain links TRBV27 with TRBJ2-1; 12 bases line up with TRBD2. CDR3 size: 16 residues. Trimming took 5 bases from V and 4 from J; bases not matched to a gene: 6. The germline V gene encodes CDR1 MNHEY and CDR2 SMNVEV (reference sequence). The CDR3 DNA follows: TGTGCCAGCAGTCAGACTAGCGGGAGTGGTTACAATGAGCAGTTCTTC. Its translation is CASSQTSGSGYNEQFF.

The chain employs TRBV21-1 and TRBJ2-1; the table's D call of TRBD2 was not tested on the DNA. TRBV21-1 is an annotated pseudogene. There are 14 residues in the CDR3. This CDR3 is CASSKETPYNEQFF. The CDR3 DNA follows: TGTGCCAGCAGCAAAGAGACTCCCTACAATGAGCAGTTCTTC.

The chain is built from TRBV6-5 and TRBJ2-7, with TRBD2 identical over 8 bases. Germline CDR1 MNHEY, CDR2 SVGAGI. The length of the CDR3 is 13 residues. The junction had 4 bases not matched to a gene; V was cut back by 5 bases and J by 4 bases. Here the CDR3 reads CASSTQREYEQYF. The CDR3 bases are TGTGCCAGCAGTACACAGCGGGAGTACGAGCAGTACTTC.

This chain joins TRBV6-1 and TRBJ1-1, with D unclear. V gave up 9 bases and J gave up 5 bases, with 16 bases separating them. CDR3 length equals 13 residues. Germline loops: CDR1 MNHNS, CDR2 SASEGT. The DNA for the CDR3 is TGTGCCAGACAAGACGGCCCGGGGACTGAAGCTTTCTTT. Amino acid sequence: CARQDGPGTEAFF.

The V gene is TRBV2, the J gene TRBJ2-5; a weak D match, TRBD1 (6 bases). The length of the CDR3 is 11 residues. The germline V and J ends were trimmed by 9 bases and 4 bases, with 9 bases remaining between them. Germline V gene data show CDR1 as SNHLY and CDR2 as FYNNEI. CDR3 amino acids: CARQGGETQYF. Here the CDR3 DNA reads TGTGCCAGGCAAGGGGGAGAGACCCAGTACTTC.

The chain joins TRBV5-1 to TRBJ1-5; a possible D gene is TRBD1 (6 bases). Germline loops: CDR1 SGHRS, CDR2 YFSETQ. Trimming cost V 0 bases and J 0 bases, with 16 bases left between them. The CDR3 has 18 amino acids. The CDR3 loop reads CASSLDPTGRHSNQPQHF. Written as DNA, the CDR3 is TGCGCCAGCAGCTTGGACCCTACAGGGAGGCATAGCAATCAGCCCCAGCATTTT.

The rearrangement links TRBV5-1 to TRBJ2-1; D gene ambiguous. Per germline, CDR1 SGHRS and CDR2 YFSETQ. V was trimmed by 4 bases and J by 1 base, leaving 9 bases between them. This CDR3 contains 14 residues. DNA of the CDR3: TGCGCCAGCAGCCCCTCCCATTCCTACAATGAGCAGTTCTTC. As protein: CASSPSHSYNEQFF. The full variable domain, completed using reference TRBV5-1 and TRBJ2-1, is KAGVTQTPRYLIKTRGQQVTLSCSPISGHRSVSWYQQTPGQGLQFLFEYFSETQRNKGNFPGRFSGRQFSNSRSEMNVSTLELGDSALYLCASSPSHSYNEQFFGPGTRLTVL.

The chain recombines TRBV19 with TRBJ1-5, with D hard to call. In germline, CDR1 is LNHDA, CDR2 SQIVND (reference sequence). Trimming took 3 bases from V and 3 from J, leaving 12 bases between them. This CDR3 spans 15 amino acids. As DNA, the CDR3 is TGTGCCAGTAGTATTGGAGCAGGACTCAATCAGCCCCAGCATTTT. Amino acids: CASSIGAGLNQPQHF. Complete variable domain (other parts from reference TRBV19 and TRBJ1-5): DGGITQSPKYLFRKEGQNVTLSCEQNLNHDAMYWYRQDPGQGLRLIYYSQIVNDFQKGDIAEGYSVSREKKESFPLTVTSAQKNPTAFYLCASSIGAGLNQPQHFGDGTRLSIL.

The chain recombines TRBV27 with TRBJ2-1; 7 bases fit TRBD1. The germline V gene encodes CDR1 MNHEY and CDR2 SMNVEV (reference sequence). CDR3 length: 16 amino acids. V shed 4 bases, J shed 4 bases, and the junction held 10 bases outside the gene matches. CDR3 residues: CASSSRQGHLYNEQFF. CDR3 coding DNA: TGTGCCAGCAGTTCTCGACAGGGCCACCTTTACAATGAGCAGTTCTTC.

V and J are TRBV14 and TRBJ1-5; 7 nucleotides match TRBD1. Per the germline V gene, CDR1 is SGHDN and CDR2 is FVKESK. After removal of 0 bases from V and 2 bases from J, the junction contained 7 bases not matched to a gene. CDR3 length: 17 amino acids. The CDR3 coding sequence is TGTGCCAGCAGCCAAGATCCGAGGGGGCTAGGCAATCAGCCCCAGCATTTT. Protein product: CASSQDPRGLGNQPQHF.

The CDR3 reads CASKKGGGNTEAFF. The CDR3 nucleotides are TGCGCCAGTAAAAAAGGTGGGGGGAACACTGAAGCTTTCTTT. This chain connects TRBV5-1 to TRBJ1-1; maybe TRBD1 (5 bases). Trimming cost V 8 bases and J 1 base, with 15 bases left between them. Germline lookup yields CDR1 SGHRS and CDR2 YFSETQ. The CDR3 loop spans 14 amino acids.

The CDR3 sequence is CASSLSKGLAELDPYEQYF. As DNA, the CDR3 is TGCGCCAGCAGCTTGTCCAAGGGACTAGCGGAACTGGACCCCTACGAGCAGTACTTC. The chain employs TRBV5-1 and TRBJ2-7; the match to TRBD2 covers 11 bases. V dropped 1 base and J dropped 2; count of bases not matched to a gene: 14. The CDR3 runs to 19 residues. Germline lookup yields CDR1 SGHRS and CDR2 YFSETQ.

The chain joins TRBV9 to TRBJ2-7; 10 positions match TRBD2. The CDR3 extends over 13 amino acids. Trimming at V came to 4 bases and at J to 6 bases, leaving 4 bases not matched to a gene. Germline V gives CDR1 SGDLS, CDR2 YYNGEE. CDR3 DNA: TGTGCCAGCAGCCCAATAGCGGGAGGCGAGCAGTACTTC. The encoded protein is CASSPIAGGEQYF.

The V and J genes are TRBV4-1 and TRBJ2-7; TRBD1 or TRBD2 may be the D gene (5 bases each). This CDR3 has 14 residues. V dropped 6 bases and J dropped 0 bases, with 12 bases sitting between them. From germline, CDR1 is MGHRA and CDR2 YSYEKL. CDR3 sequence (DNA): TGCGCCAGCAGGGGGGAGACGGACTCCTACGAGCAGTACTTC. It yields the protein CASRGETDSYEQYF.

This chain links TRBV5-1 with TRBJ1-1; no reliable D call. CDR1 is SGHRS, CDR2 YFSETQ, per germline. The CDR3 spans 15 residues. Trimming removed 4 bases from V and 3 bases from J, with 16 bases in between. CDR3 amino acids: CASSASPWDHTEAFF. CDR3 nucleotides: TGCGCCAGCAGCGCTTCTCCCTGGGATCACACTGAAGCTTTCTTT.

The chain is built from TRBV4-1 and TRBJ2-7, with 8 bases identical to TRBD2. V dropped 0 bases and J dropped 3; count of bases not matched to a gene: 7. This CDR3 is built from 16 residues. Germline-derived CDR1 and CDR2 are MGHRA and YSYEKL. CDR3 region: CASSQDREGRYYEQYF. CDR3 in DNA: TGCGCCAGCAGCCAAGATCGGGAGGGGCGGTACTACGAGCAGTACTTC.

This clone was seen just once. V gene TRBV2 combines with J gene TRBJ2-5; 8 positions agree with TRBD2. Germline V gene sequence: CDR1 SNHLY, CDR2 FYNNEI. J was trimmed by 1 base and V by 2 bases; bases with no gene match: 3. The CDR3 loop spans 15 amino acids. CDR3 sequence: CASSEWLAGQETQYF. CDR3 DNA: TGTGCCAGCAGTGAATGGCTAGCGGGCCAAGAGACCCAGTACTTC.

The chain employs TRBV4-2 and TRBJ2-6; D is uncertain. The CDR3 is 16 residues long. Germline CDR1 LGHNA, CDR2 YNFKEQ. Trimming removed 0 bases from V and 0 bases from J, with 6 bases in between. The CDR3 nucleotides read TGTGCCAGCAGCCAAGACCCCCTCTCTGGGGCCAACGTCCTGACTTTC. Encoded protein: CASSQDPLSGANVLTF.

The genes are TRBV5-5 and TRBJ2-2; 8 nucleotides align to TRBD2. V lost 4 bases and J lost 1; bases outside the gene matches: 6. Germline CDR1 SGHKS, CDR2 YYEKEE (reference sequence). The CDR3 is 16 amino acids. This CDR3 reads CASSARTSRNTGELFF. The CDR3 DNA is TGTGCCAGCAGCGCACGGACTAGCAGGAACACCGGGGAGCTGTTTTTT.

CDR3 in DNA: TGTGCCAGCAGCAGTGGGGAGACCCAGTACTTC. Encoded protein: CASSSGETQYF. The V call is TRBV21-1, the J call TRBJ2-5. TRBV21-1 is given as a pseudogene. There are 11 residues in the CDR3.

This clone was detected only a few times. This same CDR3 is encoded by further DNA sequences in the sample. This chain uses TRBV5-1 with TRBJ2-7; 11 nucleotides agree with TRBD2. This CDR3 spans 15 amino acids. Unmatched junction bases numbered 1, after V lost 0 bases and J lost 2 bases. Germline V gene data show CDR1 as SGHRS and CDR2 as YFSETQ. Here the CDR3 DNA reads TGCGCCAGCAGCTTGGGACTAGCGGGAACCTACGAGCAGTACTTC. This translates into CASSLGLAGTYEQYF.

J is TRBJ2-7 and V is TRBV14; D may be TRBD1 (6 bases). Germline CDR1 and CDR2: SGHDN and FVKESK. The CDR3 has 15 amino acids. V shed 4 bases and J shed 0 bases, with 13 bases lying between them. The CDR3 is CASSPLTGYSYEQYF. The CDR3 region has the DNA TGTGCCAGCAGCCCGCTGACAGGATACTCCTACGAGCAGTACTTC.

This sequence joins TRBV27 and TRBJ2-2; D call uncertain. The germline V gene encodes CDR1 MNHEY and CDR2 SMNVEV (reference sequence). The CDR3 sequence is 14 residues long. Deletions cut 4 bases from V and 2 bases from J, with 8 bases between. This CDR3 is CASSSYGNTGELFF. The CDR3 DNA reads TGTGCCAGCAGTTCATACGGAAACACCGGGGAGCTGTTTTTT.

V gene TRBV5-4 combines with J gene TRBJ2-1; D gene ambiguous. The germline V gene encodes CDR1 SGHNT and CDR2 YYREEE (reference sequence). This CDR3 is built from 11 residues. Trimming pared 3 bases from V and 6 bases from J, leaving 4 bases between. The CDR3 protein is CASSWPNEQFF. The CDR3 DNA follows: TGTGCCAGCAGCTGGCCCAATGAGCAGTTCTTC.